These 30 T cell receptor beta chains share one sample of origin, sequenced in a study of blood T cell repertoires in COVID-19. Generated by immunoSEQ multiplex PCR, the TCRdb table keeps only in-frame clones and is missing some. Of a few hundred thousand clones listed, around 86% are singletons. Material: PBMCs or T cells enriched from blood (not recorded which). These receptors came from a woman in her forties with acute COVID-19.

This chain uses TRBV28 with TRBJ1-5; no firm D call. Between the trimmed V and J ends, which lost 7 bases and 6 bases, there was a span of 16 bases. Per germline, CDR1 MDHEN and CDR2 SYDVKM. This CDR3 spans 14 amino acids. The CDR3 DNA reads TGTGCCAGCAATATCGGTGGAACGGGTCAGCCCCAGCATTTT. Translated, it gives CASNIGGTGQPQHF.

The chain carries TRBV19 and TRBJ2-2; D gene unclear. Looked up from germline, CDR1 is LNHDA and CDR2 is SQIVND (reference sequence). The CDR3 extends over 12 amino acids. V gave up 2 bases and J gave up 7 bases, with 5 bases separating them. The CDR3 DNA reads TGTGCCAGTAGTATAATTTACGGGGAGCTGTTTTTT. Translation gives CASSIIYGELFF.

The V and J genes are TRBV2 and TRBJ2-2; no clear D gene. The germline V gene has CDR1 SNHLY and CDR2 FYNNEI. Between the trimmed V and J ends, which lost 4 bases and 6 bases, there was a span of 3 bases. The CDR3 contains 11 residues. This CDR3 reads CASSVAGELFF. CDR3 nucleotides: TGTGCCAGCAGTGTCGCCGGGGAGCTGTTTTTT.

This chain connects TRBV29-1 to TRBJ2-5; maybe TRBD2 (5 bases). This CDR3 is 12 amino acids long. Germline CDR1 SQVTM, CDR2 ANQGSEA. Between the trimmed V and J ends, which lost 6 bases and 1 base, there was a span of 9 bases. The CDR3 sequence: CSVRRTQETQYF. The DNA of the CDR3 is TGCAGCGTCCGGAGGACCCAAGAGACCCAGTACTTC.

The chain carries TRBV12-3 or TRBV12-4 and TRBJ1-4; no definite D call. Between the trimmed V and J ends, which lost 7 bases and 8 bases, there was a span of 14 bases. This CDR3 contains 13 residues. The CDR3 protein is CASKNGLLEKLFF. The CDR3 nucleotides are TGTGCCAGCAAGAACGGTTTGTTGGAAAAACTGTTTTTT.

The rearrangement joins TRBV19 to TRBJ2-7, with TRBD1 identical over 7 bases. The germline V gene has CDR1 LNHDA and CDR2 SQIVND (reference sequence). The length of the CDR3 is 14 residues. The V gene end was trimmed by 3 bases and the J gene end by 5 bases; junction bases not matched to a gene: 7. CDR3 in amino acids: CASSIRGDRHEQYF. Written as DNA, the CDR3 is TGTGCCAGTAGTATTCGAGGGGACAGACACGAGCAGTACTTC.

CDR3 in amino acids: CASSLREGWLSGYTF. In nucleotides, the CDR3 is TGTGCCAGCAGTTTACGTGAGGGTTGGCTAAGTGGCTACACCTTC. The chain joins TRBV28 to TRBJ1-2; D ambiguous. Germline CDR1 MDHEN, CDR2 SYDVKM. The CDR3 is 15 amino acids. Trimming stripped 2 bases from V and 7 bases from J, with 17 bases between.

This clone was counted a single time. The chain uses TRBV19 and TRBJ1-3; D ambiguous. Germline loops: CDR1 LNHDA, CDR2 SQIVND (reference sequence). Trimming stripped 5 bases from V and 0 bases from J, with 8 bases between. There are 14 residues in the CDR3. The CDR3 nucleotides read TGTGCCAGTAGTGAGAAAACCTCTGGAAACACCATATATTTT. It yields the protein CASSEKTSGNTIYF. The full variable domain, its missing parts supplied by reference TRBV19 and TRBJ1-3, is DGGITQSPKYLFRKEGQNVTLSCEQNLNHDAMYWYRQDPGQGLRLIYYSQIVNDFQKGDIAEGYSVSREKKESFPLTVTSAQKNPTAFYLCASSEKTSGNTIYFGEGSWLTVV.

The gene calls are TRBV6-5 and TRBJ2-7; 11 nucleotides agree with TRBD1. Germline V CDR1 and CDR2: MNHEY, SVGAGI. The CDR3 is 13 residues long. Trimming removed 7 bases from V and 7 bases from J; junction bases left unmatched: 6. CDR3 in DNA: TGTGCCAGCACCGGGACAGGGGGTCGGGAGCAGTACTTC. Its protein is CASTGTGGREQYF.

DNA for the CDR3: TGTGCCAGCAGCCAAGGTTCCGGGACAAGGTCACCCCTCCACTTT. This translates into CASSQGSGTRSPLHF. This sequence joins TRBV3-1 (or the pseudogene TRBV3-2) and TRBJ1-6; tentative D call: TRBD1 (6 bases). This CDR3 is built from 15 residues. V lost 1 base, J lost 10 bases, and 14 bases lay in between. The germline V gene has CDR1 LGHDT and CDR2 YNNKEL (reference sequence).

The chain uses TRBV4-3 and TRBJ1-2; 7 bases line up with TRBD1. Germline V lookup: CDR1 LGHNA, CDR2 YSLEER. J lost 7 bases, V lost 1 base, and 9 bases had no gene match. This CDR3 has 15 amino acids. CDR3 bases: TGCGCCAGCAGCCAAGTTTTGAGAGGGGGCGGTGGCTACACCTTC. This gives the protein CASSQVLRGGGGYTF.

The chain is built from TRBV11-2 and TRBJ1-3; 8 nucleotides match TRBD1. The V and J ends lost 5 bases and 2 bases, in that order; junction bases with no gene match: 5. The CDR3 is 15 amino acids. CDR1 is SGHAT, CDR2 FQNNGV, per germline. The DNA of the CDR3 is TGTGCCAGCAGCGTGGACAGGGTTACTGGAAACACCATATATTTT. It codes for CASSVDRVTGNTIYF.

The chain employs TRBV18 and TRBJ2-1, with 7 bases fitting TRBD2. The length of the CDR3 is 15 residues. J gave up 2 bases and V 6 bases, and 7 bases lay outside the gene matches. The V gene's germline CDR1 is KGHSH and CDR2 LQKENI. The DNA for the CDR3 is TGTGCCAGCTCTCCAAGCGGGGCAACCTACAATGAGCAGTTCTTC. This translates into CASSPSGATYNEQFF.

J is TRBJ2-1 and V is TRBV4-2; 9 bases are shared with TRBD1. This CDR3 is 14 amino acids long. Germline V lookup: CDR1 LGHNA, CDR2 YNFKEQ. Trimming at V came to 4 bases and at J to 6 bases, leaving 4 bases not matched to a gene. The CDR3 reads CASSPGQGGNEQFF. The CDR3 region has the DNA TGTGCCAGCAGCCCGGGACAGGGAGGCAATGAGCAGTTCTTC.

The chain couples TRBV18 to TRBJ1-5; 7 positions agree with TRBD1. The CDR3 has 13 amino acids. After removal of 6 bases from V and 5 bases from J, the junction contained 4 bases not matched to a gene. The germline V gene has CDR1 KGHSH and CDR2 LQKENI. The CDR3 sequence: CASSIGGDQPQHF. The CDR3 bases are TGTGCCAGCTCTATAGGGGGCGATCAGCCCCAGCATTTT.

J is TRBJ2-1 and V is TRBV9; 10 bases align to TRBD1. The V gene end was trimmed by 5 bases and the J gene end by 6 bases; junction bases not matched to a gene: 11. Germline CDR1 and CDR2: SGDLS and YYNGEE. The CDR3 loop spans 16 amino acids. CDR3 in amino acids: CASRAPGQGNLNEQFF. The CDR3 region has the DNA TGTGCCAGCAGGGCCCCGGGACAGGGGAACCTCAATGAGCAGTTCTTC. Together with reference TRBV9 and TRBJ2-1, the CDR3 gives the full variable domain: DSGVTQTPKHLITATGQRVTLRCSPRSGDLSVYWYQQSLDQGLQFLIQYYNGEERAKGNILERFSAQQFPDLHSELNLSSLELGDSALYFCASRAPGQGNLNEQFFGPGTRLTVL.

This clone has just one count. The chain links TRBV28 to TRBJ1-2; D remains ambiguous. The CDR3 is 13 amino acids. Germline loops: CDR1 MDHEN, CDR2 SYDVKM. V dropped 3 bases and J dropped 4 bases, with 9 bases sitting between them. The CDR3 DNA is TGTGCCAGCAGTTTCCAGGTTGGCTATGGCTACACCTTC. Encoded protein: CASSFQVGYGYTF.

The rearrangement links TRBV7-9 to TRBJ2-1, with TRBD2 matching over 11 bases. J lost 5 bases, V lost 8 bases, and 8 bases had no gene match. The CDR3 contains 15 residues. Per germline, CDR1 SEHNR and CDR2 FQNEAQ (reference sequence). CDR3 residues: CASERGLADNNEQFF. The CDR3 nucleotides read TGTGCCAGCGAGAGGGGACTAGCGGATAACAATGAGCAGTTCTTC.

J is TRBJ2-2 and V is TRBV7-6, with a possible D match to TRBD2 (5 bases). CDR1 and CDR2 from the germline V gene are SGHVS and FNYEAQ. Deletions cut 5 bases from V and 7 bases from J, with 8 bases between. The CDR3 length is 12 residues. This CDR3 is CASSRRSGELFF. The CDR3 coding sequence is TGTGCCAGCAGCAGGAGGAGCGGGGAGCTGTTTTTT. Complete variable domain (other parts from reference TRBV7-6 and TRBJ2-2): GAGVSQSPRYKVTKRGQDVALRCDPISGHVSLYWYRQALGQGPEFLTYFNYEAQQDKSGLPNDRFSAERPEGSISTLTIQRTEQRDSAMYRCASSRRSGELFFGEGSRLTVL.

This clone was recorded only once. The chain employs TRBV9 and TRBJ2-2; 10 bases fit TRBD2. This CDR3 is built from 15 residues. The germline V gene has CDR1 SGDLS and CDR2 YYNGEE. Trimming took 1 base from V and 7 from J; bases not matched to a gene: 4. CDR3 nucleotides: TGTGCCAGCAGCGTACAAGCGGGAGGGGTCGGGGAGCTGTTTTTT. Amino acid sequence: CASSVQAGGVGELFF.

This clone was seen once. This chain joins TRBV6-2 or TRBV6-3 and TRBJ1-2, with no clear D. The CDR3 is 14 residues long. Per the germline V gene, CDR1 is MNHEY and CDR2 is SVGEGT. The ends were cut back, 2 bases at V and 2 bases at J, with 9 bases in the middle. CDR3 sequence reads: CASSYRRSNYGYTF. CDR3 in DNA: TGTGCCAGCAGTTACCGACGGAGCAACTATGGCTACACCTTC.

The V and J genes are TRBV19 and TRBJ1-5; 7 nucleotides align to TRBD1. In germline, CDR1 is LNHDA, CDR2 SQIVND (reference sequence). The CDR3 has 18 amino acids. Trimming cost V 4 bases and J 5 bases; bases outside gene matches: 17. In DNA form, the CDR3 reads TGTGCCAGTAGTAGAGACGTGTTTGGCGGGACAGACGATCAGCCCCAGCATTTT. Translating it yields CASSRDVFGGTDDQPQHF. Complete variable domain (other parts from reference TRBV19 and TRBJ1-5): DGGITQSPKYLFRKEGQNVTLSCEQNLNHDAMYWYRQDPGQGLRLIYYSQIVNDFQKGDIAEGYSVSREKKESFPLTVTSAQKNPTAFYLCASSRDVFGGTDDQPQHFGDGTRLSIL.

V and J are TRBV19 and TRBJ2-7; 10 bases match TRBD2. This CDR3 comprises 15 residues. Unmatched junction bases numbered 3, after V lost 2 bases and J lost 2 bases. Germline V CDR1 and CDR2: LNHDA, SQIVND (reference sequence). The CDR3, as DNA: TGTGCCAGTAGTATAAGGAGCGGGGGGGCCTACGAGCAGTACTTC. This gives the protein CASSIRSGGAYEQYF.

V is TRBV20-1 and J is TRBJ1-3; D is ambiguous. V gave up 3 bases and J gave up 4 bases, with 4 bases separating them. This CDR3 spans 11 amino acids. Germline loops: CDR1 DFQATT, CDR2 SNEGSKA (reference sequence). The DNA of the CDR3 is TGCAGTGCTAGCTACGGAAACACCATATATTTT. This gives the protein CSASYGNTIYF.

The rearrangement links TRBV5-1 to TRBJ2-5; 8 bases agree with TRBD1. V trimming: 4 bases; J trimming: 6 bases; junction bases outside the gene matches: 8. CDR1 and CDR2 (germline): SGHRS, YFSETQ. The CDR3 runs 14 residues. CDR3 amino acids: CASSPVTGAKTQYF. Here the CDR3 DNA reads TGCGCCAGCAGCCCCGTGACAGGGGCCAAGACCCAGTACTTC. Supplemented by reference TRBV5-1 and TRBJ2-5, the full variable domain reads KAGVTQTPRYLIKTRGQQVTLSCSPISGHRSVSWYQQTPGQGLQFLFEYFSETQRNKGNFPGRFSGRQFSNSRSEMNVSTLELGDSALYLCASSPVTGAKTQYFGPGTRLLVL.

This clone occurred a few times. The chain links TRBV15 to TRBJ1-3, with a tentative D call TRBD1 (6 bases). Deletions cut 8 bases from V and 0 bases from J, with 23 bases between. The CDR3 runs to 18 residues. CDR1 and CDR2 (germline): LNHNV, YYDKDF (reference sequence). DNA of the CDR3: TGTGCCACCTCTAGTTTTGACAGGCCGATAACCTCTGGAAACACCATATATTTT. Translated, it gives CATSSFDRPITSGNTIYF.

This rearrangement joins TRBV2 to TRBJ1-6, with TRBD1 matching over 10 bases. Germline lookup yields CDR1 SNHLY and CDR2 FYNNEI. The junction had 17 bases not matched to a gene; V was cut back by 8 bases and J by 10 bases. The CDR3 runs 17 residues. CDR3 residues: CASGGDRGSPERSPLHF. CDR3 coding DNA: TGTGCCAGCGGGGGGGACAGGGGTTCGCCCGAGAGGTCACCCCTCCACTTT.

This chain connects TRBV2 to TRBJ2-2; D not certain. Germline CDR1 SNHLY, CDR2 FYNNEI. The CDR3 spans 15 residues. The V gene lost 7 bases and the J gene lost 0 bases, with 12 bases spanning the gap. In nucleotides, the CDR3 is TGTGCCAGCACCCGAACGGTTACGAACACCGGGGAGCTGTTTTTT. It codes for CASTRTVTNTGELFF.

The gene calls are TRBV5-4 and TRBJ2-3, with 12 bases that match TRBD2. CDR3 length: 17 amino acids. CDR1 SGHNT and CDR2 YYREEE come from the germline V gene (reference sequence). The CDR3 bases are TGTGCATCAACCACGGCAGGACTAGCGGGGTTCACAGATACGCAGTATTTT. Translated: CASTTAGLAGFTDTQYF.

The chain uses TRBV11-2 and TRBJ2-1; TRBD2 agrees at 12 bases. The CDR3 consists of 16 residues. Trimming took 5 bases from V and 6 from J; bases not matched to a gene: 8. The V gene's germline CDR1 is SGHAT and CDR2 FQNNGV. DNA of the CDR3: TGTGCCAGCAGCCCAGGACTAGCGGGAAGGTTCAATGAGCAGTTCTTC. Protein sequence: CASSPGLAGRFNEQFF. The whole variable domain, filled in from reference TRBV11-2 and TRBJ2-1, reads EAGVAQSPRYKIIEKRQSVAFWCNPISGHATLYWYQQILGQGPKLLIQFQNNGVVDDSQLPKDRFSAERLKGVDSTLKIQPAKLEDSAVYLCASSPGLAGRFNEQFFGPGTRLTVL.